These T cell receptor beta chains were read from a single sample in a study of blood T cell repertoires in COVID-19. Method: immunoSEQ multiplex PCR; TCRdb's copy keeps in-frame clones and lacks some. The sample has 250,000 to 350,000 clones, roughly 90% seen once. Sequencing used peripheral blood. These receptors all stem from a man aged 18 to 35 who had recovered from COVID-19. Both conserved end residues are trimmed from each CDR3.

V	J	CDR3
TRBV5-1	TRBJ2-1	ASSESYSYNEQF
TRBV5-6	TRBJ2-3	ASSSLAFQDTQY
TRBV9	TRBJ1-2	ASSVGQQMYGYT
TRBV7-2	TRBJ1-1	ASSLAPRNTEAF
TRBV7-9	TRBJ2-1	ASSDVSGRASYNEQF
TRBV11-3	TRBJ1-1	ASSFLRDTEAF
TRBV14	TRBJ2-5	ASSRYFTAGGPFEETQY
TRBV27	TRBJ2-1	ASSLQDPYNEQF
TRBV13	TRBJ2-7	ASSLGMGTSYEQY
TRBV7-2	TRBJ1-4	ASSLAWTGNEKLF
TRBV14	TRBJ1-1	ASSQLPGQGGTEAF
TRBV14	TRBJ1-1	ASSQQSVTEAF
TRBV27	TRBJ2-2	ARELATNTGELF
TRBV4-1	TRBJ2-1	ASSQDRSGGSYNEQF
TRBV5-1	TRBJ2-1	ASSGQGAGNEQF
TRBV7-8	TRBJ1-2	ASSQLAVYYGYT
TRBV6-2/TRBV6-3	TRBJ2-7	ASSYSRGRDTSYEQY
TRBV4-1	TRBJ1-5	ASSQDRGYQPQH
TRBV9	TRBJ2-2	ASSSGFDTGELF
TRBV6-5	TRBJ2-7	ATRGRDSYEQY
TRBV5-1	TRBJ2-1	ASSLAGTSGYSGNEQF
TRBV21-1	TRBJ2-1	ASSNEDAYKPQRLADYNEQF
TRBV30	TRBJ1-5	AWSVGPNQPQH
TRBV18	TRBJ1-4	ASSDSWSEKLF
TRBV4-1	TRBJ2-2	ASSQRQNTGELF
TRBV19	TRBJ2-7	ASSISGTSPYEQY
TRBV2	TRBJ1-2	ASSEALGGSYT
TRBV3-1/TRBV3-2	TRBJ1-4	ASSHSTGLATNEKLF
TRBV21-1	TRBJ2-7	ASSTVAGGPFYEQY
TRBV30	TRBJ2-1	AWSSGYSDNEQF
TRBV11-3	TRBJ2-1	ASSLSGRVAEQF